Reported below is one TCR beta chain. This sample stems from a study of CD8+ T cells in alopecia areata. Regarding treatment: oral pan-JAK inhibitor, 5-10 mg twice daily. Sequencing relied on a cDNA template that was reverse transcribed from extracted RNA. Sequenced by immunoSEQ multiplex PCR; TCRdb stores in-frame clones only, minus some. The sample lists 170,000 or so clones, about 60% occurring once. This CDR3 spans 13 amino acids. Trimming took 1 base from V and 5 from J, leaving 6 bases between them. Per the germline V gene, CDR1 is MGHRA and CDR2 is YSYEKL. The chain is built from TRBV4-1 and TRBJ2-1, with unresolved D. This receptor was taken from a human donor with alopecia areata. This sample comprised CD8+ T cells sorted from blood, obtained at week 24, from a patient treated with tofacitinib. CDR3 region: CASSQVTNNEQFF. The CDR3 DNA reads as TGCGCCAGCAGCCAAGTTACCAACAATGAGCAGTTCTTC.